The 2 T cell receptor beta chains below all came from one sample that was sequenced in a study of technical replicates of blood from a few donors. The method was immunoSEQ multiplex PCR; TCRdb's version includes in-frame clones alone and lacks a portion of them. Seen here are 65,000 to 95,000 clones, around 94% observed once, and the top ten hold about 0.39%. Sequenced input: T cells isolated from PBMCs. Receptor source: a human donor in good health.

The chain employs TRBV27 and TRBJ1-5; D not resolved. CDR1 is MNHEY, CDR2 SMNVEV, per germline (reference sequence). The ends were cut back, 4 bases at V and 1 base at J, with 14 bases in the middle. This CDR3 comprises 16 residues. The CDR3, as DNA: TGTGCCAGCAGTTCCTCTAGTATTTCGAGCAATCAGCCCCAGCATTTT. It specifies CASSSSSISSNQPQHF.

The chain is built from TRBV7-3 and TRBJ2-1, with D possibly matching TRBD2 (6 bases). Germline-derived CDR1 and CDR2 are SGHTA and FQGTGA. The CDR3 consists of 16 residues. Trimming shortened V by 0 bases and J by 1 base, and 10 bases separated the two germline ends. This chain's CDR3 is CASSLTGGRSYNEQFF. CDR3 sequence (DNA): TGTGCCAGCAGCTTAACGGGGGGTAGGTCCTACAATGAGCAGTTCTTC.